Listed below are T cell receptor beta chains from one sample, sequenced in a study of shared clonotypes between healthy human individuals. The protocol was immunoSEQ multiplex PCR, while the TCRdb copy is restricted to in-frame clones and leaves out a portion. Of more than 2 million clones in the sample, 90% to 95% are singletons; the top ten hold roughly 0.13%. The sequencing sample was made of naive CD4+ T cells sorted from blood. The receptors shown here come from a man younger than 35 in good health. CDR3s include the opening cysteine and the closing phenylalanine or tryptophan. Fields, in order: clone size, CDR3 length, J gene, V gene, D gene, CDR3 protein, CDR3 DNA. A D gene is named only where the DNA matches it firmly. Clone size appears in some rows only: once, few, many, or a class for an expanded clone.

abundance: NA
len: 15
j_gene: TRBJ2-7
v_gene: TRBV6-5
d_gene: TRBD1
CDR3aa: CASSYRGQSPYEQYF
CDR3nt: TGTGCCAGCAGTTACCGGGGACAGAGTCCCTACGAGCAGTACTTC

abundance: few
len: 12
j_gene: TRBJ1-1
v_gene: TRBV30
d_gene: NA
CDR3aa: CAWHSTLTEAFF
CDR3nt: TGTGCCTGGCACTCGACACTCACTGAAGCTTTCTTT

abundance: NA
len: 11
j_gene: TRBJ1-1
v_gene: TRBV16
d_gene: NA
CDR3aa: CASSPNTEAFF
CDR3nt: TGTGCCAGCAGCCCTAATACTGAAGCTTTCTTT

abundance: NA
len: 13
j_gene: TRBJ1-1
v_gene: TRBV6-1
d_gene: NA
CDR3aa: CASSELWYTEAFF
CDR3nt: TGTGCCAGCAGTGAACTGTGGTACACTGAAGCTTTCTTT

abundance: NA
len: 13
j_gene: TRBJ1-1
v_gene: TRBV6-5
d_gene: NA
CDR3aa: CASSYSSHTEAFF
CDR3nt: TGTGCCAGCAGTTACTCGAGTCACACTGAAGCTTTCTTT

abundance: once
len: 16
j_gene: TRBJ1-1
v_gene: TRBV7-9
d_gene: NA
CDR3aa: CASSFGTQHRNTEAFF
CDR3nt: TGTGCCAGCAGCTTTGGTACCCAACACAGGAACACTGAAGCTTTCTTT

abundance: NA
len: 15
j_gene: TRBJ1-1
v_gene: TRBV5-1
d_gene: NA
CDR3aa: CASSLAVRENTEAFF
CDR3nt: TGCGCCAGCAGCTTGGCTGTCAGGGAAAACACTGAAGCTTTCTTT

abundance: NA
len: 11
j_gene: TRBJ1-4
v_gene: TRBV20-1
d_gene: NA
CDR3aa: CSARDLGGLFF
CDR3nt: TGCAGTGCTAGAGATCTCGGAGGACTGTTTTTT

abundance: NA
len: 15
j_gene: TRBJ1-2
v_gene: TRBV5-4
d_gene: TRBD1
CDR3aa: CASSSPGQGAAGYTF
CDR3nt: TGTGCCAGCAGCTCCCCGGGACAGGGGGCGGCCGGCTACACCTTC

abundance: NA
len: 18
j_gene: TRBJ1-1
v_gene: TRBV5-8
d_gene: NA
CDR3aa: CASSLVGGGGRANTEAFF
CDR3nt: TGTGCCAGCAGCTTGGTTGGAGGTGGTGGTAGGGCGAACACTGAAGCTTTCTTT

abundance: NA
len: 11
j_gene: TRBJ1-1
v_gene: TRBV7-9
d_gene: NA
CDR3aa: CASGPSTEAFF
CDR3nt: TGTGCCAGCGGCCCTAGCACTGAAGCTTTCTTT

abundance: NA
len: 15
j_gene: TRBJ1-3
v_gene: TRBV11-3
d_gene: NA
CDR3aa: CASSFDRFSGNTIYF
CDR3nt: TGTGCCAGCAGCTTTGACAGGTTCTCTGGAAACACCATATATTTT

abundance: NA
len: 15
j_gene: TRBJ1-2
v_gene: TRBV23-1
d_gene: TRBD1
CDR3aa: CASSQSEGAEDGYTF
CDR3nt: TGCGCCAGCAGTCAATCGGAGGGGGCCGAGGATGGCTACACCTTC

abundance: NA
len: 16
j_gene: TRBJ1-1
v_gene: TRBV6-5
d_gene: NA
CDR3aa: CASSYSALGVNTEAFF
CDR3nt: TGTGCCAGCAGTTACTCGGCTCTGGGGGTGAACACTGAAGCTTTCTTT

abundance: NA
len: 14
j_gene: TRBJ2-3
v_gene: TRBV5-4
d_gene: TRBD1
CDR3aa: CASSIGTATDTQYF
CDR3nt: TGTGCCAGCAGCATAGGGACAGCAACAGATACGCAGTATTTT

abundance: NA
len: 16
j_gene: TRBJ1-5
v_gene: TRBV2
d_gene: NA
CDR3aa: CASCVWGHNSNQPQHF
CDR3nt: TGTGCCAGCTGTGTTTGGGGACACAATAGCAATCAGCCCCAGCATTTT

abundance: NA
len: 15
j_gene: TRBJ2-3
v_gene: TRBV6-6
d_gene: NA
CDR3aa: CASSQFWDFRETQYF
CDR3nt: TGTGCCAGCAGCCAATTCTGGGATTTTCGGGAGACGCAGTATTTT

abundance: NA
len: 15
j_gene: TRBJ1-5
v_gene: TRBV9
d_gene: TRBD1
CDR3aa: CASSVGDRGGQPQHF
CDR3nt: TGTGCCAGCAGCGTAGGAGACAGGGGGGGCCAGCCCCAGCATTTT

abundance: NA
len: 18
j_gene: TRBJ1-3
v_gene: TRBV4-3
d_gene: TRBD1
CDR3aa: CASSQAGTVSRSGNTIYF
CDR3nt: TGCGCCAGCAGCCAAGCCGGGACAGTCTCGCGCTCTGGAAACACCATATATTTT

abundance: NA
len: 15
j_gene: TRBJ2-4
v_gene: TRBV29-1
d_gene: NA
CDR3aa: CSVREATLAKNIQYF
CDR3nt: TGCAGCGTTAGGGAGGCGACTTTAGCCAAAAACATTCAGTACTTC

abundance: NA
len: 15
j_gene: TRBJ2-3
v_gene: TRBV30
d_gene: TRBD1
CDR3aa: CAWSVGTGLTDTQYF
CDR3nt: TGTGCCTGGAGTGTAGGGACAGGGCTGACAGATACGCAGTATTTT

abundance: once
len: 18
j_gene: TRBJ2-2
v_gene: TRBV7-6
d_gene: TRBD1
CDR3aa: CASSQRTGQGPNTGELFF
CDR3nt: TGTGCCAGCAGCCAAAGGACGGGACAGGGACCGAACACCGGGGAGCTGTTTTTT

abundance: NA
len: 11
j_gene: TRBJ2-2
v_gene: TRBV5-1
d_gene: NA
CDR3aa: CASTLTGELFF
CDR3nt: TGCGCCAGCACACTAACCGGGGAGCTGTTTTTT

abundance: NA
len: 14
j_gene: TRBJ2-2
v_gene: TRBV7-2
d_gene: TRBD1
CDR3aa: CASSPRGRAGELFF
CDR3nt: TGTGCCAGCAGCCCCAGGGGGCGCGCCGGGGAGCTGTTTTTT

abundance: NA
len: 15
j_gene: TRBJ2-1
v_gene: TRBV7-3
d_gene: NA
CDR3aa: CASSSIGGGYNEQFF
CDR3nt: TGTGCCAGCAGCTCCATAGGGGGTGGCTACAATGAGCAGTTCTTC

abundance: NA
len: 17
j_gene: TRBJ1-1
v_gene: TRBV4-1
d_gene: TRBD1
CDR3aa: CASSRTGERRMNTEAFF
CDR3nt: TGCGCCAGCAGCCGGACAGGGGAAAGGAGGATGAACACTGAAGCTTTCTTT